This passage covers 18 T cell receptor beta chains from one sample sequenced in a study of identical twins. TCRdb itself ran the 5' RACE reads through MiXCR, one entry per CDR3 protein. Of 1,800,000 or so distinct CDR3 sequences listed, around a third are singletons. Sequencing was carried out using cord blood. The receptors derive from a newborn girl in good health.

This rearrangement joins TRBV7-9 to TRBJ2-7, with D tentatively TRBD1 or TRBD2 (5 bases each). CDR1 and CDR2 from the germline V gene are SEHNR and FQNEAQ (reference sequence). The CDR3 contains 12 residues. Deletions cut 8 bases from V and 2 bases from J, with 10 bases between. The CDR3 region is CASGDGTYEQYF. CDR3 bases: TGTGCCAGCGGGGACGGAACCTACGAGCAGTACTTC.

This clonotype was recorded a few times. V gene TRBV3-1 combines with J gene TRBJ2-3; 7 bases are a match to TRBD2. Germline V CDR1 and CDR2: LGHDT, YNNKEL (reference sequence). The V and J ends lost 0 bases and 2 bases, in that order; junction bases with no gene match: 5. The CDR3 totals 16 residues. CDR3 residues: CASSQDGGVLTDTQYF. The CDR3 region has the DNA TGTGCCAGCAGCCAAGATGGGGGGGTCCTCACAGATACGCAGTATTTT.

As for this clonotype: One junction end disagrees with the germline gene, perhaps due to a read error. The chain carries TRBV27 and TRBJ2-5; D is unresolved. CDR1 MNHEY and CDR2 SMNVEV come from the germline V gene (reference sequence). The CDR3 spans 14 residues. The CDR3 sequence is CVSSLYPAQETQYF. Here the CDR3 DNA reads TGTGTCAGCAGTTTATACCCAGCTCAAGAGACCCAGTACTTC.

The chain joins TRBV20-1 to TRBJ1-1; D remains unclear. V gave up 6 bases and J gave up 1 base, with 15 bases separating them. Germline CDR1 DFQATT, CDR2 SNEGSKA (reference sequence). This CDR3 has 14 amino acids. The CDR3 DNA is TGCAGTGCACGGGCGGGGAACCAGAACACTGAAGCTTTCTTT. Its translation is CSARAGNQNTEAFF.

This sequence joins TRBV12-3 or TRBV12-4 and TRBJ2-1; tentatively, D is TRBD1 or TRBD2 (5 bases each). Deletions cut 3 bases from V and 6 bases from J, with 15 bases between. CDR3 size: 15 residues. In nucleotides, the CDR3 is TGTGCCAGCAGTTTTGGGGGTCCCTGGGGCAATGAGCAGTTCTTC. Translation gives CASSFGGPWGNEQFF.

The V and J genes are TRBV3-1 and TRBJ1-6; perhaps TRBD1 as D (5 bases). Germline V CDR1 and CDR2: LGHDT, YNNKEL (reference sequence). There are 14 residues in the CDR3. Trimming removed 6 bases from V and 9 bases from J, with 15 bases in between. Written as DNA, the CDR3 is TGTGCCAGCAGTTCTAAGGCGGGGGGTTCACCCCTCCACTTT. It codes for CASSSKAGGSPLHF.

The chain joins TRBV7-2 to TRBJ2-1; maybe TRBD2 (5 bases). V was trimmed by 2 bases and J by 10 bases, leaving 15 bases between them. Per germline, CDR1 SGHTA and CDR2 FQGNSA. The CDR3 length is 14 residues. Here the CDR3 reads CASSLYQLEREQFF. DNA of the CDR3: TGTGCCAGCAGCTTATACCAGCTAGAGCGGGAGCAGTTCTTC.

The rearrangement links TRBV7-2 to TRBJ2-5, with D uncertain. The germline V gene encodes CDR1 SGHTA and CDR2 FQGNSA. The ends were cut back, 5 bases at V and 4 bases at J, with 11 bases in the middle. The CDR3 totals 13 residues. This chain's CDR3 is CASSLTLGETQYF. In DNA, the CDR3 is TGTGCCAGCAGCCTAACCCTGGGAGAGACCCAGTACTTC.

The CDR3 reads CASSYLASGTYEQYF. CDR3 DNA sequence: TGTGCCAGCAGTTACTTGGCTAGCGGAACCTACGAGCAGTACTTC. The chain links TRBV6-5 to TRBJ2-7, with 7 bases matching TRBD2. After removal of 1 base from V and 2 bases from J, the junction contained 5 bases not matched to a gene. Germline CDR1 MNHEY, CDR2 SVGAGI. CDR3 length: 15 residues.

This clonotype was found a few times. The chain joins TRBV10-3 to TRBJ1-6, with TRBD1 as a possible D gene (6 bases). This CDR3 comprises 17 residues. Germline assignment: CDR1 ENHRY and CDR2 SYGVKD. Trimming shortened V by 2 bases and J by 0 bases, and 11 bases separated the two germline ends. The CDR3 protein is CAISEGGPSSYNSPLHF. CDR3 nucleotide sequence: TGTGCCATCAGTGAGGGGGGCCCCAGCTCCTATAATTCACCCCTCCACTTT.

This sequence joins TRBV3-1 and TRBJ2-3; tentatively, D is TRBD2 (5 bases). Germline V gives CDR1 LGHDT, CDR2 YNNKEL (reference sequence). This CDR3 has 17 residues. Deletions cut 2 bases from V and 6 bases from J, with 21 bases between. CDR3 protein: CASSQTGSPAVRDTQYF. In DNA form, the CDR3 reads TGTGCCAGCAGCCAAACTGGCAGCCCAGCGGTCCGGGATACGCAGTATTTT.

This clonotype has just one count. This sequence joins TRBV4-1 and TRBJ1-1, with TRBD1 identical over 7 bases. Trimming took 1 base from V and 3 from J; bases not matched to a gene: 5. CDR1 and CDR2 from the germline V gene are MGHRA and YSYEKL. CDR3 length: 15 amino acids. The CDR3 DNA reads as TGCGCCAGCAGCCAAGCTAGGGGGCCGGACACTGAAGCTTTCTTT. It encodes CASSQARGPDTEAFF.

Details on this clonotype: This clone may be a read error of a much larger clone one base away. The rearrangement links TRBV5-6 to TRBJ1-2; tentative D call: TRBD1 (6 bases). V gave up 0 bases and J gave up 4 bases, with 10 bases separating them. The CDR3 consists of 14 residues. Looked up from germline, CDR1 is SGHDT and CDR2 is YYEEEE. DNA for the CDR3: TGTGCCAGCAGCTTGGGACCCAGGGGCTATGGCTACACCTTC. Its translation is CASSLGPRGYGYTF.

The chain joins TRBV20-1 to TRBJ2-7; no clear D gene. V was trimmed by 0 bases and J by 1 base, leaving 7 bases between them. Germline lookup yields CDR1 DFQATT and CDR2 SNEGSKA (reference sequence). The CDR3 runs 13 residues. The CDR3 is CSAREDVSYEQYF. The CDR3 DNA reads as TGCAGTGCTAGAGAGGACGTTTCCTACGAGCAGTACTTC.

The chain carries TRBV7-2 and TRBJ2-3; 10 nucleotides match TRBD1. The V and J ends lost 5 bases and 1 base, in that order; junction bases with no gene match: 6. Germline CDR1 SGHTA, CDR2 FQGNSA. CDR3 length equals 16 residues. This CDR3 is CASSITGTGGTDTQYF. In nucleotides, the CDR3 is TGTGCCAGCAGCATTACCGGGACAGGGGGCACAGATACGCAGTATTTT.

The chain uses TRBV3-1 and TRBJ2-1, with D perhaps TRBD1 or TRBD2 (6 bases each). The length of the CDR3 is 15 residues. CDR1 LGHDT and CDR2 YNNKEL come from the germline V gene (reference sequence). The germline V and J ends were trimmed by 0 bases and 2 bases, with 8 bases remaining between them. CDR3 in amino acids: CASSQEGGTYNEQFF. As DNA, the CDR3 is TGTGCCAGCAGCCAAGAAGGGGGGACCTACAATGAGCAGTTCTTC.

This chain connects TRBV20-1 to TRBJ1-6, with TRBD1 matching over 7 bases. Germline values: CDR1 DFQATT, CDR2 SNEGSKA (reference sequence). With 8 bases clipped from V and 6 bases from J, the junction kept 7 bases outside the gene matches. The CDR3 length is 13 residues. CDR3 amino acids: CSLTGPANSPLHF. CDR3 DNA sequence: TGCAGTCTGACAGGGCCAGCTAATTCACCCCTCCACTTT.

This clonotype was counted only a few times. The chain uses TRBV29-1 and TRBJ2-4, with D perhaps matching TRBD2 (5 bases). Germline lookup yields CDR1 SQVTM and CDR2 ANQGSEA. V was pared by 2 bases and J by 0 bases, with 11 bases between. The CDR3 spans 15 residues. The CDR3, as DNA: TGCAGCGTTGAAACCGGGGATTTAGCCAAAAACATTCAGTACTTC. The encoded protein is CSVETGDLAKNIQYF.